This entry lists 10 T cell receptor beta chains sequenced from one sample in a study of T cell responses to AZD1222 COVID-19 vaccine. Using immunoSEQ multiplex PCR, the repertoire was profiled, and TCRdb retains in-frame clones only, with some absent. The table has some 120,000 clones, around 92% seen once. The sample consisted of peripheral blood, taken on day 0 of AZD1222 vaccination. These receptors came from an adult in good health.

The chain uses TRBV6-5 and TRBJ1-5; D may be TRBD1 (6 bases). Germline loops: CDR1 MNHEY, CDR2 SVGAGI. The V end was cut by 7 bases, the J end by 0 bases, with 10 bases between. The CDR3 length is 14 residues. Here the CDR3 reads CASTTQGSNQPQHF. In DNA, the CDR3 is TGTGCCAGCACTACACAGGGTAGCAATCAGCCCCAGCATTTT.

The chain couples TRBV7-8 to TRBJ2-1; D not resolved. The CDR3 is made up of 15 amino acids. The V gene's germline CDR1 is SGHVS and CDR2 FQNEAQ. Trimming pared 8 bases from V and 0 bases from J, leaving 14 bases between. CDR3 coding DNA: TGTGCCAGCGGGATCCAGCAAAGCTCCTACAATGAGCAGTTCTTC. Translation: CASGIQQSSYNEQFF.

The V and J genes are TRBV6-5 and TRBJ1-1; D not resolved. The CDR3 spans 14 residues. Germline CDR1 MNHEY, CDR2 SVGAGI. The ends were cut back, 5 bases at V and 8 bases at J, with 18 bases in the middle. CDR3 amino acids: CASSSPGTSVEAFF. The CDR3 bases are TGTGCCAGCAGTAGTCCGGGCACCTCAGTGGAAGCTTTCTTT.

This clone was detected only a few times. The chain joins TRBV4-2 to TRBJ1-1; D unresolved. CDR3 length equals 13 residues. Per germline, CDR1 LGHNA and CDR2 YNFKEQ. Trimming left V 0 bases short and J 4 bases short, with 6 bases between. Written as DNA, the CDR3 is TGTGCCAGCAGCCAAGAGTGGGGCACTGAAGCTTTCTTT. The encoded protein is CASSQEWGTEAFF.

The chain joins TRBV6-5 to TRBJ2-5, with a tentative D call TRBD1 (5 bases). Germline V gene sequence: CDR1 MNHEY, CDR2 SVGAGI. V lost 5 bases to trimming and J lost 5 bases, with 18 bases between them. CDR3 length equals 15 residues. CDR3 coding DNA: TGTGCCAGCAGTCCCCGTCCGGGCCCAGGGGAGACCCAGTACTTC. This encodes CASSPRPGPGETQYF.

The rearrangement links TRBV30 to TRBJ2-1; D remains ambiguous. Between the trimmed V and J ends, which lost 1 base and 6 bases, there was a span of 19 bases. The V gene's germline CDR1 is GTSNPN and CDR2 SVGIG (reference sequence). The CDR3 contains 16 residues. CDR3 coding DNA: TGTGCCTGGAGTGGTGTAAGACGGACGAATGTCAATGAGCAGTTCTTC. Translated, it gives CAWSGVRRTNVNEQFF.

The chain links TRBV6-5 to TRBJ2-1, with D perhaps matching TRBD1 (6 bases). The CDR3 has 11 residues. Per the germline V gene, CDR1 is MNHEY and CDR2 is SVGAGI. Trimming stripped 8 bases from V and 7 bases from J, with 9 bases between. CDR3 sequence: CASSGQNEQFF. The CDR3 DNA reads as TGTGCCAGCTCCGGACAGAATGAGCAGTTCTTC.

The chain couples TRBV6-2 or TRBV6-3 to TRBJ2-1, with 9 bases identical to TRBD2. Germline assignment: CDR1 MNHEY and CDR2 SVGEGT. The CDR3 is 15 amino acids. V shed 6 bases and J 12 bases; nucleotides not matched to a gene: 15. The CDR3 DNA follows: TGTGCCAGCAGCCACTCTAGCGGGAAGGTTGGTGGGCAGTTCTTC. It encodes CASSHSSGKVGGQFF.

The V and J genes are TRBV28 and TRBJ2-1; 12 bases match TRBD1. Looked up from germline, CDR1 is MDHEN and CDR2 is SYDVKM. Trimming cost V 6 bases and J 5 bases; bases outside gene matches: 2. The CDR3 totals 14 residues. Here the CDR3 DNA reads TGTGCCAGCAGGGGACAGGGGGCGGACAATGAGCAGTTCTTC. This gives the protein CASRGQGADNEQFF.

This sequence joins TRBV7-2 and TRBJ2-7, with 8 bases that match TRBD2. Germline V lookup: CDR1 SGHTA, CDR2 FQGNSA. There are 16 residues in the CDR3. J lost 0 bases, V lost 3 bases, and 7 bases had no gene match. CDR3 sequence reads: CASSLGSGVSSYEQYF. The CDR3 DNA is TGTGCCAGCAGCTTGGGTAGCGGGGTGAGCTCCTACGAGCAGTACTTC.